The present T cell receptor (beta chain) was sequenced within a study of shared clonotypes between healthy human individuals. Points from the study as a whole: Only a few donors were included, so the genetic and exposure-history diversity represented was limited.

The table lists this clone with a count of one. Its antigen is not known. The table came from immunoSEQ multiplex PCR; TCRdb's copy has only in-frame clones and leaves some out. Found here are 2 million to 2.5 million clones, 85% to 95% of them singletons; the top ten hold 0.13%. The CDR3 is made up of 14 amino acids. Looked up from germline, CDR1 is SGHRS and CDR2 is YFSETQ. The V and J ends lost 0 bases and 6 bases respectively, with 12 bases between them. Material: naive CD4+ T cells sorted from blood. The subset is: CD45RA+ positively selected. The J gene is TRBJ2-5, the V gene TRBV5-1; D possibly corresponds to TRBD1 (6 bases). This clonotype originated in a man between 18 and 29 years old in good health. The CDR3 loop reads CASSLVGQGQTQYF. The CDR3 DNA reads TGCGCCAGCAGCTTGGTTGGGCAGGGGCAGACCCAGTACTTC.